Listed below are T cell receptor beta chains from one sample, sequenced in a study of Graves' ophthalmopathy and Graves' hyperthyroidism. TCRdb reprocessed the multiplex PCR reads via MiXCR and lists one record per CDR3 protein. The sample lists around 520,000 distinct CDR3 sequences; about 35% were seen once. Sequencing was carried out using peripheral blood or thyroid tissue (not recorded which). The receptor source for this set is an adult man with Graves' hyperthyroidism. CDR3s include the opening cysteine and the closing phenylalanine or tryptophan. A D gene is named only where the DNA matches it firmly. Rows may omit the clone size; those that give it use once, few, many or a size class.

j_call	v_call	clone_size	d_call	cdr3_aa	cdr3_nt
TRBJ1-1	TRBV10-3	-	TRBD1	CAISRDRGNTEAFF	TGTGCCATCAGCCGGGACAGGGGGAACACTGAAGCTTTCTTT
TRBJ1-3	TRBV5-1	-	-	CASSLIQTDSGNTIYF	TGCGCCAGCAGCTTGATCCAGACAGACTCTGGAAACACCATATATTTT
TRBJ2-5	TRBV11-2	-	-	CASSFPGRQETQYF	TGTGCCAGCAGCTTTCCGGGACGCCAAGAGACCCAGTACTTC
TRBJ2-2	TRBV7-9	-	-	CASRPLNSGELFF	TGTGCCAGCAGACCCCTGAACTCTGGGGAGCTGTTTTTT
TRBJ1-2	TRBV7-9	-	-	CASLPPPGYTF	TGTGCCAGCCTCCCCCCCCCTGGCTACACCTTC
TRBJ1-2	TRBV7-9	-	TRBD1	CASSLGQGLGYGYTF	TGTGCCAGCAGCTTGGGACAGGGGCTGGGGTATGGCTACACCTTC
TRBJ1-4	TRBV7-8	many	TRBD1	CASSSLRTGSNEKLFF	TGTGCCAGCAGCTCCCTCCGGACAGGGAGTAATGAAAAACTGTTTTTT
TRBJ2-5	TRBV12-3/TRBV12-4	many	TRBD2	CASSPGTSGSPQETQYF	TGTGCCAGCAGTCCCGGGACTAGCGGGAGTCCCCAAGAGACCCAGTACTTC
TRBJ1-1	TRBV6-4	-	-	CASSDGTRNTEAFF	TGTGCCAGCAGTGACGGGACAAGGAACACTGAAGCTTTCTTT
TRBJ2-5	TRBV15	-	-	CATSPGTGQETQYF	TGTGCCACCAGCCCGGGTACCGGGCAAGAGACCCAGTACTTC
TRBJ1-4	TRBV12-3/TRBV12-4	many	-	CASSLMVNGKLFF	TGTGCCAGCAGTTTAATGGTCAACGGAAAACTGTTTTTT
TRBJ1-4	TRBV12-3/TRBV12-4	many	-	CASRRTVDHEKLFF	TGTGCCAGCAGGCGGACAGTGGACCATGAAAAACTGTTTTTT
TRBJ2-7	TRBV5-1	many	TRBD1	CASCRGTGAGEQYF	TGCGCCAGCTGTCGCGGGACAGGGGCAGGGGAGCAGTACTTC
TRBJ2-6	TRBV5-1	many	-	CASSLSGAGANVLTF	TGCGCCAGCAGCTTGTCTGGGGCTGGGGCCAACGTCCTGACTTTC
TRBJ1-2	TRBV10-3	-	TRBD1	CAISPAGGDGQGAYGYTF	TGTGCCATCAGCCCCGCTGGGGGGGACGGACAGGGAGCGTACGGCTACACCTTC
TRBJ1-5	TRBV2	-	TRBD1	CASDPGQGDQPQHF	TGTGCCAGCGACCCGGGACAGGGGGATCAGCCCCAGCATTTT
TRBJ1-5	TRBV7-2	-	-	CASSSQTGLGSQPQHF	TGTGCCAGCAGCTCTCAAACAGGCTTAGGCAGTCAGCCCCAGCATTTT
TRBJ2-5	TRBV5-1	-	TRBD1	CASSLMGQGREAQYF	TGCGCCAGCAGCTTGATGGGACAGGGAAGAGAGGCCCAGTACTTC
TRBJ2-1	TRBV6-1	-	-	CASTGTDEQFF	TGTGCCAGCACAGGGACGGATGAGCAGTTCTTC
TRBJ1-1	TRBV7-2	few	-	CASSLQDYTEAFF	TGTGCCAGCAGCTTACAGGATTACACTGAAGCTTTCTTT
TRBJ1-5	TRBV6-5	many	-	CASSYRRDQPQHF	TGTGCCAGCAGTTACCGCAGGGATCAGCCCCAGCATTTT
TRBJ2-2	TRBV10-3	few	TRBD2	CAIRGTSGIDAGELFF	TGTGCCATCCGAGGGACTAGCGGGATTGACGCCGGGGAGCTGTTTTTT
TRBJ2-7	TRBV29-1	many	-	CSVEAQNPYEQYF	TGCAGCGTTGAAGCACAGAACCCCTACGAGCAGTACTTC
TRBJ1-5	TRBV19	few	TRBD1	CASTATGARNQPQHF	TGTGCCAGTACCGCGACAGGGGCGAGGAATCAGCCCCAGCATTTT
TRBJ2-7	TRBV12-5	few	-	CASGPMSSSYEQYF	TGTGCTAGTGGTCCCATGTCCAGCTCCTACGAGCAGTACTTC
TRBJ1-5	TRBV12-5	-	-	CASGPGTVNPNQPQHF	TGTGCTAGTGGTCCCGGAACAGTGAATCCTAATCAGCCCCAGCATTTT
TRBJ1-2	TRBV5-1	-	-	CASSEEGPLWGYTF	TGCGCCAGCAGCGAGGAGGGTCCTCTATGGGGCTACACCTTC
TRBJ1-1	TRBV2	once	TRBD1	CASDRGTGNEAFF	TGTGCCAGCGACAGGGGGACAGGGAATGAAGCTTTCTTT
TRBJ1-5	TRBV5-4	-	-	CASSSTPPGGGPNQPQHF	TGTGCCAGCAGTTCAACTCCACCGGGAGGGGGACCAAATCAGCCCCAGCATTTT
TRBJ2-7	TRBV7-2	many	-	CASRAEGGFLYEQYF	TGTGCCAGCAGGGCAGAAGGGGGATTCCTCTACGAGCAGTACTTC
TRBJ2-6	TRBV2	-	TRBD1	CADSPGQGAGANVLTF	TGTGCCGACTCCCCGGGACAGGGAGCTGGGGCCAACGTCCTGACTTTC
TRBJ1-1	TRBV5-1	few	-	CASSLEATRYRAEAFF	TGCGCCAGCAGCTTGGAGGCGACCCGATATCGCGCTGAAGCTTTCTTT
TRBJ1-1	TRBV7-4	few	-	CASSPTQRTEAFF	TGCGCCAGCAGCCCCACTCAAAGGACTGAAGCTTTCTTT
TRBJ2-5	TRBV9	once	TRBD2	CASSSGRDRETQYF	TGTGCCAGCAGCAGCGGGAGGGACAGAGAGACCCAGTACTTC
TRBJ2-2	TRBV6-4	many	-	CASSGEDTGELFF	TGTGCCAGCAGTGGTGAGGACACCGGGGAGCTGTTTTTT
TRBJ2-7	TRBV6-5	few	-	CASSEGVGDSYSYEQYF	TGTGCCAGCAGTGAAGGGGTAGGGGACTCTTATTCCTACGAGCAGTACTTC
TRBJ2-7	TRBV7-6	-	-	CASRTGSGANEQYF	TGTGCCAGCAGGACAGGGTCGGGGGCAAACGAGCAGTACTTC
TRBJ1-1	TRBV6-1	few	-	CASSERPSYRPVPEAFF	TGTGCCAGCAGTGAAAGGCCGTCTTACAGGCCCGTACCTGAAGCTTTCTTT
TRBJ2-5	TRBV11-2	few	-	CASSPPLNQETQYF	TGTGCCAGCAGCCCCCCACTAAACCAAGAGACCCAGTACTTC
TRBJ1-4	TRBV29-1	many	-	CSVEVRGVNEKLFF	TGCAGCGTTGAAGTGAGAGGGGTAAATGAAAAACTGTTTTTT
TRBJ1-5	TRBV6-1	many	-	CASSAVAEGPQHF	TGTGCCAGCAGTGCGGTGGCGGAGGGACCCCAGCATTTT
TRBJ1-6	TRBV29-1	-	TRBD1	CSAGQGANSPLHF	TGCAGCGCAGGACAGGGGGCTAATTCACCCCTCCACTTT
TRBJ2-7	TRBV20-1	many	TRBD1	CSARDQGTGTQYF	TGCAGTGCTAGAGATCAGGGGACAGGGACGCAGTACTTC
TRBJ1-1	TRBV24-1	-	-	CATRRGLDTEAFF	TGTGCCACCAGGCGGGGTTTGGACACTGAAGCTTTCTTT
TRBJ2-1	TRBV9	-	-	CASSVLTGGNEQFF	TGTGCCAGCAGCGTACTAACTGGTGGCAATGAGCAGTTCTTC
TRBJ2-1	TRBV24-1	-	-	CATSDLDQGYNEQFF	TGTGCCACCAGTGATTTGGACCAGGGCTACAATGAGCAGTTCTTC
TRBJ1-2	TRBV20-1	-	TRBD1	CSATQGVGGYGYTF	TGCAGTGCAACACAGGGGGTAGGCGGCTATGGCTACACCTTC
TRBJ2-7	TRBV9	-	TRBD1	CASSVGTGGFNEQYF	TGTGCCAGCAGCGTGGGGACAGGGGGTTTCAACGAGCAGTACTTC
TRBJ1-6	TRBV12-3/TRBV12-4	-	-	CASTPPWGVANSPLHF	TGTGCCAGCACCCCGCCCTGGGGGGTGGCTAATTCACCCCTCCACTTT
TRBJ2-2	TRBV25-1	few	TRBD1	CASKLTGDTGELFF	TGTGCCAGCAAGTTGACAGGGGACACCGGGGAGCTATTTTTT
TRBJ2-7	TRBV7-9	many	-	CASSLDRGKATVPLYEQYF	TGTGCCAGCAGCTTAGATCGGGGGAAAGCGACTGTTCCCCTCTACGAGCAGTACTTC
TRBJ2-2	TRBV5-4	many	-	CASSSPGSGELFF	TGTGCCAGCAGCTCTCCAGGGTCCGGGGAGCTGTTTTTT
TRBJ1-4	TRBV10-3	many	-	CAISEGQGNEKLFF	TGTGCCATCAGTGAGGGGCAGGGGAACGAAAAACTGTTTTTT
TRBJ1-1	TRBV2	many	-	CASSEVPGLSTEAFF	TGTGCCAGCAGTGAAGTCCCGGGGTTGTCCACTGAAGCTTTCTTT
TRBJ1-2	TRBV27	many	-	CASSLSRITPYTF	TGTGCCAGCAGTTTATCCCGCATAACCCCCTACACCTTC
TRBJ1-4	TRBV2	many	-	CATKAEKLFF	TGTGCCACCAAAGCCGAAAAACTGTTTTTT
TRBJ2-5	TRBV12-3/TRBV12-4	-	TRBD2	CASSPWGGEPETQYF	TGTGCCAGCAGCCCATGGGGGGGGGAGCCTGAGACCCAGTACTTC
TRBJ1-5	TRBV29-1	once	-	CSSSGGTANQPQHF	TGCAGCAGTTCGGGTGGAACAGCAAATCAGCCCCAGCATTTT